This TCR beta chain is from a study of post-analysis software for immune sequencing data. On the study more broadly: Relapsing-remitting, secondary progressive and progressive-relapsing courses of multiple sclerosis were included.

TCR beta cDNA libraries included unique molecular identifiers. From approximately 0.95 to 9.8 million T cells, 500,000 or so cDNA molecules were obtained. TCRdb redid the calling of the PCR reads with MiXCR, one entry per CDR3 protein. The profile covers about 570,000 distinct CDR3 sequences, with around 31% appearing a single time and around 5.9% taken by the ten largest. Study-wide findings and caveats: There were a few TRBV segments more frequent in patients than controls, and TRBV5-6, TRBV5-1 and TRBV20-1 were among them. Multiple sclerosis patients had significantly lower normalized Chao1 diversity than controls.

This CDR3 comprises 14 residues. V was clipped by 2 bases and J by 2 bases; unmatched bases: 5. CDR1 DFQATT and CDR2 SNEGSKA come from the germline V gene (reference sequence). Only a few counts were recorded for this clonotype. Its cognate antigen is unknown. Material for sequencing was blood. The sequence came from a girl between 2 and 17 years old with multiple sclerosis. V usage is TRBV20-1 and J usage is TRBJ1-2; TRBD1 aligns across 7 bases. The CDR3 DNA is TGCAGTGCTAGATCCCTGACAGGGAACTATGGCTACACCTTC. Translated, it gives CSARSLTGNYGYTF.